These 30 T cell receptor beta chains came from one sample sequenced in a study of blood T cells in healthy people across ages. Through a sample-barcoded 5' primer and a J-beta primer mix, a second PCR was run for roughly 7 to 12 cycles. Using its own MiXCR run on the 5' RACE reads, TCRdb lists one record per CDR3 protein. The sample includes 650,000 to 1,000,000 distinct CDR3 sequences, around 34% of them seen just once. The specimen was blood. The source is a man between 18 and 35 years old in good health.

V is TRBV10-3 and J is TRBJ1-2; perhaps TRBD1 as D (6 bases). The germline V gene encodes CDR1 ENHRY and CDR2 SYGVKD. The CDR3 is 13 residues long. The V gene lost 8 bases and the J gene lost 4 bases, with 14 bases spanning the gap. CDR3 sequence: CAIGQGGSYGYTF. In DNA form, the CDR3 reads TGTGCCATCGGACAAGGGGGAAGCTATGGCTACACCTTC.

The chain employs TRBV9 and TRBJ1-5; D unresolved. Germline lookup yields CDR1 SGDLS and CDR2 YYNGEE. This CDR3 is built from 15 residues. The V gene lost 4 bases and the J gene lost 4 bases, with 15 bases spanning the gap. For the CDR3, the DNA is TGTGCCAGCAGCCCCGACGGCAGACCTAATCAGCCCCAGCATTTT. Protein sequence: CASSPDGRPNQPQHF.

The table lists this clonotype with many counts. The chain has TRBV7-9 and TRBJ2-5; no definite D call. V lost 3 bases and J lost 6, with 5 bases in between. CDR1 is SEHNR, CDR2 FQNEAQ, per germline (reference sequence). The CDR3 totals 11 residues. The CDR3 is CASSFGQTQYF. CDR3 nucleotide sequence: TGTGCCAGCAGCTTTGGACAGACCCAGTACTTC.

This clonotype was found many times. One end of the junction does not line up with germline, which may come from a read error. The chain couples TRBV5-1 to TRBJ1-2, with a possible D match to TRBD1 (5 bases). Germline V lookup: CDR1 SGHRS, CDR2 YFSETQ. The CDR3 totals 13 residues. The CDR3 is CASSLGELYGYTF. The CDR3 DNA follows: TGTGCCAGCAGTTTAGGGGAGCTCTATGGCTACACCTTC.

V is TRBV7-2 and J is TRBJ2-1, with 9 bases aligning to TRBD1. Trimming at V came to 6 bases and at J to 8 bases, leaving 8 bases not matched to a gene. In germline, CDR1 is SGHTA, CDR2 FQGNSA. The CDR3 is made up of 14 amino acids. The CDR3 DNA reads TGTGCCAGCAGGGGGACAGGGATGGTCGATGAGCAGTTCTTC. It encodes CASRGTGMVDEQFF.

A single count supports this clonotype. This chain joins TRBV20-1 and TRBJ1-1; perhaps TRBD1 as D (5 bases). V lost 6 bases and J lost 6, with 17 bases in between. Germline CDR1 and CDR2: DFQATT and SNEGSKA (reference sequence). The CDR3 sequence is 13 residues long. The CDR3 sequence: CSASLVVGAEAFF. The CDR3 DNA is TGCAGTGCCTCTTTGGTGGTGGGGGCTGAAGCTTTCTTT.

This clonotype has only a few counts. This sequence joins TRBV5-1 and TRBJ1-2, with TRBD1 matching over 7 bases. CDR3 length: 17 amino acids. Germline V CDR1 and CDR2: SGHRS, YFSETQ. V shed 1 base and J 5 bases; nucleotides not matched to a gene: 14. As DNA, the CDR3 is TGCGCCAGCAGCTTGACTACAAAGGGGGCCGGTGGGTATGGCTACACCTTC. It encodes CASSLTTKGAGGYGYTF.

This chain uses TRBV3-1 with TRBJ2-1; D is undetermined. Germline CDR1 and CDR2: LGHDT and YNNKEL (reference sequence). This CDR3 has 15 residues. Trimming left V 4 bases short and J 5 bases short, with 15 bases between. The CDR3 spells CASSLDVGFNNEQFF. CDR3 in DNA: TGTGCCAGCAGCCTGGACGTGGGGTTTAACAATGAGCAGTTCTTC.

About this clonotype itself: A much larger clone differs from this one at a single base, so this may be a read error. The CDR3 DNA reads as TGTGCCAGCAGCTTAGAGCCAGGGAATAATCAGCCCCGGCATTTT. This sequence encodes CASSLEPGNNQPRHF. The chain is built from TRBV7-6 and TRBJ1-5; weak D call: TRBD1 (5 bases). Germline V CDR1 and CDR2: SGHVS, FNYEAQ. This CDR3 is 15 amino acids long.

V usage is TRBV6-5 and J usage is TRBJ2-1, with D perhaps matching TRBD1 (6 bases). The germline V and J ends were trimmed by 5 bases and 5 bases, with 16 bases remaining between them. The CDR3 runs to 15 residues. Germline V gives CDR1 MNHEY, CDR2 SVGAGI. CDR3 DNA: TGTGCCAGCAGTGCCAGCAGGGGTGGAGACAATGAGCAGTTCTTC. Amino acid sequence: CASSASRGGDNEQFF.

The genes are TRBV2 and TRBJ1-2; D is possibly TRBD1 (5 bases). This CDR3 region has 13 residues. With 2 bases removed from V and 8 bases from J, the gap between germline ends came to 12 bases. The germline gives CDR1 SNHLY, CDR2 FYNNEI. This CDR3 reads CASSERQSQGYTF. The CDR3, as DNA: TGTGCCAGCAGTGAACGACAGTCCCAGGGCTACACCTTC.

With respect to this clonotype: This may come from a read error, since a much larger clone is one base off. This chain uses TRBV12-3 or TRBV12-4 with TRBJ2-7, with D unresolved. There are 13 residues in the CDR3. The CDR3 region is CAGSLSVEYEQYF. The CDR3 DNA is TGTGCCGGCAGCCTAAGCGTGGAGTACGAGCAGTACTTC.

CDR3: CATPEGQTPGEAFF. The CDR3 DNA sequence: TGTGCCACCCCCGAGGGACAGACCCCCGGCGAAGCTTTCTTT. This chain joins TRBV6-5 and TRBJ1-1; 7 nucleotides line up with TRBD1. This CDR3 comprises 14 residues. The V gene end was trimmed by 10 bases and the J gene end by 8 bases; junction bases not matched to a gene: 16. The germline V gene encodes CDR1 MNHEY and CDR2 SVGAGI.

The CDR3 loop reads CASSYGFNYGYTF. The CDR3 bases are TGTGCCAGCAGTTACGGGTTTAACTATGGCTACACCTTC. The chain combines TRBV6-6 with TRBJ1-2; D not resolved. Germline V gives CDR1 MNHNY, CDR2 SVGAGI (reference sequence). This CDR3 spans 13 amino acids. V was shortened by 2 bases and J by 1 base, with 5 bases between the two germline ends.

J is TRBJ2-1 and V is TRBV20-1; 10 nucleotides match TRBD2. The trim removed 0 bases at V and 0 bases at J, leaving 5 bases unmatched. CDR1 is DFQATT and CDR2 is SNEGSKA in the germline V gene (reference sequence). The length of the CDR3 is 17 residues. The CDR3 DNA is TGCAGTGCTAGAGACAATATAGCGGGGGGCTCCTACAATGAGCAGTTCTTC. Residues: CSARDNIAGGSYNEQFF.

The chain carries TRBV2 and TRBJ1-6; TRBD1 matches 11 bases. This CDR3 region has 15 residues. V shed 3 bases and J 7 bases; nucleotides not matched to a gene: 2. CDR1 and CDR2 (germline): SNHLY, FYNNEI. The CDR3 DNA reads TGTGCCAGCAGTGAGGACAGGGGGCCCAATTCACCCCTCCACTTT. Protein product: CASSEDRGPNSPLHF. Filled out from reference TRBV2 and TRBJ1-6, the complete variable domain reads EPEVTQTPSHQVTQMGQEVILRCVPISNHLYFYWYRQILGQKVEFLVSFYNNEISEKSEIFDDQFSVERPDGSNFTLKIRSTKLEDSAMYFCASSEDRGPNSPLHFGNGTRLTVT.

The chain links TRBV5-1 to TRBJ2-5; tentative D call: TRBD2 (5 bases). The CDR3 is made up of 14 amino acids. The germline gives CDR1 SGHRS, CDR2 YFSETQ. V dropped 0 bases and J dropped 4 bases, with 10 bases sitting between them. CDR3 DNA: TGCGCCAGCAGCTTGGAATGGAGCGGAGAGACCCAGTACTTC. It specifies CASSLEWSGETQYF.

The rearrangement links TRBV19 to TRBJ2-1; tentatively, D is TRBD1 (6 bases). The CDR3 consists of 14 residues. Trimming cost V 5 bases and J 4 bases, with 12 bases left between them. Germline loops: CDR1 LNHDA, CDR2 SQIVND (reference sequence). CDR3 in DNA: TGTGCCAGTAGTCCTCAGGACAGTTACAATGAGCAGTTCTTC. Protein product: CASSPQDSYNEQFF.

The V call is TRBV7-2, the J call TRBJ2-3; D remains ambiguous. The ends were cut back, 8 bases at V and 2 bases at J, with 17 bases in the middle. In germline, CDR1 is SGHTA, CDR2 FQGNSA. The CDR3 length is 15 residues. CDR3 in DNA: TGTGCCAGCCACCCCCAGGTCGGAATCACAGATACGCAGTATTTT. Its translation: CASHPQVGITDTQYF.

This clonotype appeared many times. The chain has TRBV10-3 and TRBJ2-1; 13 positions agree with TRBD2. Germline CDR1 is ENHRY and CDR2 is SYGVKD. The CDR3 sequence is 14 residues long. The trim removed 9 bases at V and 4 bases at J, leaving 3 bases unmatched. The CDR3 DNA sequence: TGTGCCATTACTAGCGGGGGGGCGTACAATGAGCAGTTCTTC. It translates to CAITSGGAYNEQFF.

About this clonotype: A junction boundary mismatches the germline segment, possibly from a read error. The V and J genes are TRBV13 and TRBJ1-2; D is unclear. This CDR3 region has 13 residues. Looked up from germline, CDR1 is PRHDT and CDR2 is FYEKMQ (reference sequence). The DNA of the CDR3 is TGTGCCAGAAGCTTCCGAGCTTCCTATGGCTACACCTTC. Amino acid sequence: CARSFRASYGYTF.

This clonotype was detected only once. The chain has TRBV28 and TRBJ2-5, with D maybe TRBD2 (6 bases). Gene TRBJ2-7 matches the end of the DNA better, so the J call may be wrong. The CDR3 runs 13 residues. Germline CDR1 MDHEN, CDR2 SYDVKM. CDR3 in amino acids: CASLSAGTYEQYF. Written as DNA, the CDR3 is TGTGCCAGCCTGTCGGCGGGAACTTACGAGCAGTACTTC.

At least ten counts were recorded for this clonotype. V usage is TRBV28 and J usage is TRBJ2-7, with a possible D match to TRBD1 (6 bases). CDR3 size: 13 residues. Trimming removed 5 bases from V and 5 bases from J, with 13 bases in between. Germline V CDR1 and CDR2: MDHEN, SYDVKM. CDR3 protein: CASSPGTINEQYF. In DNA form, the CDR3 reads TGTGCCAGCAGTCCCGGGACAATCAACGAGCAGTACTTC.

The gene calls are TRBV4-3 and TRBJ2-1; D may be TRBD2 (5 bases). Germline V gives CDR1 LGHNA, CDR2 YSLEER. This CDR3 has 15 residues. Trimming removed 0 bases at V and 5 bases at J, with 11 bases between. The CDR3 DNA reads TGCGCCAGCAGCCAAGATCAAAGAGGGAACAATGAGCAGTTCTTC. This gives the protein CASSQDQRGNNEQFF.

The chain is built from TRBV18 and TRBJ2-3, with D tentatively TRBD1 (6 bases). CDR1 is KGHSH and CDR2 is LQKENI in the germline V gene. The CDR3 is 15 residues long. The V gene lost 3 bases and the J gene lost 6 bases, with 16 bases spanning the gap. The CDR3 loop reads CASSPGAGETDTQYF. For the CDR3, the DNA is TGTGCCAGCTCACCCGGGGCAGGGGAGACTGATACGCAGTATTTT. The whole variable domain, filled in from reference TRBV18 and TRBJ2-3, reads NAGVMQNPRHLVRRRGQEARLRCSPMKGHSHVYWYRQLPEEGLKFMVYLQKENIIDESGMPKERFSAEFPKEGPSILRIQQVVRGDSAAYFCASSPGAGETDTQYFGPGTRLTVL.

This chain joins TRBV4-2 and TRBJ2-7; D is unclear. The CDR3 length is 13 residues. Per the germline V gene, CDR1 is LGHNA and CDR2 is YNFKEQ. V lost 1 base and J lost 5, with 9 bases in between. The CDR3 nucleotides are TGTGCCAGCAGCCAAGTGAAAGCAGACGAGCAGTACTTC. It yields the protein CASSQVKADEQYF.

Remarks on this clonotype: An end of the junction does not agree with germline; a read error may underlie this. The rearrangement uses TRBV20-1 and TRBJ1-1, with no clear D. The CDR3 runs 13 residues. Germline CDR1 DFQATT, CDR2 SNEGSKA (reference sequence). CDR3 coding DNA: TGCAGTTCTAGACAAGGTTTGAGGACTGAAGCTTTCTTT. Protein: CSSRQGLRTEAFF.

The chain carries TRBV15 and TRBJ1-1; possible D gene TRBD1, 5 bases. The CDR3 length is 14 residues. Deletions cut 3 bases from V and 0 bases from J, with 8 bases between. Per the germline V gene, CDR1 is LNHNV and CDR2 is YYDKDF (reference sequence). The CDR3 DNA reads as TGTGCCACCAGCAGGAGACAGTTGAACACTGAAGCTTTCTTT. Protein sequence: CATSRRQLNTEAFF. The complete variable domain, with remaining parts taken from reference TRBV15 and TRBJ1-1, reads DAMVIQNPRYQVTQFGKPVTLSCSQTLNHNVMYWYQQKSSQAPKLLFHYYDKDFNNEADTPDNFQSRRPNTSFCFLDIRSPGLGDTAMYLCATSRRQLNTEAFFGQGTRLTVV.

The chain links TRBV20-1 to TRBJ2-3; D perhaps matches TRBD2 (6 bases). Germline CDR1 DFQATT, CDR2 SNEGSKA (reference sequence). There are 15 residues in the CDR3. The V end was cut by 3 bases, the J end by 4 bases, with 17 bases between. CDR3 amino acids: CSARPEGGAADTQYF. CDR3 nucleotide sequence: TGCAGTGCTAGGCCAGAAGGAGGGGCCGCAGATACGCAGTATTTT.

CDR3 sequence reads: CSGSRIAGGHYNEQFF. The CDR3 DNA reads as TGCAGCGGAAGCCGAATAGCGGGGGGCCACTACAATGAGCAGTTCTTC. The V and J genes are TRBV29-1 and TRBJ2-1; 10 positions match TRBD2. CDR3 size: 16 residues. In germline, CDR1 is SQVTM, CDR2 ANQGSEA. After removal of 7 bases from V and 3 bases from J, the junction contained 12 bases not matched to a gene.